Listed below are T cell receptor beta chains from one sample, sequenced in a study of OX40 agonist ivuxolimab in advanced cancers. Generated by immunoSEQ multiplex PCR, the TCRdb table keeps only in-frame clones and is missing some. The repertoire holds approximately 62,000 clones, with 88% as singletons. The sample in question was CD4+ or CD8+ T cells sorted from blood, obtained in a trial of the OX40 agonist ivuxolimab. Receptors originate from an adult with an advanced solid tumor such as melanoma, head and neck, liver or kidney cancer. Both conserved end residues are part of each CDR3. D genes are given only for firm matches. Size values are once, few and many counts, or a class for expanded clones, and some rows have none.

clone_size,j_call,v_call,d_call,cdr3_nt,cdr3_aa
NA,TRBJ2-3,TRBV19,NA,TGTGCCAGTAGTGAAGGGTTGTTCGGCTCTCGCATCAGCACAGATACGCAGTATTTT,CASSEGLFGSRISTDTQYF
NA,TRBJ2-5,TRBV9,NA,TGTGCCAGCAGCCCTAGTCCCTTACAAGAGACCCAGTACTTC,CASSPSPLQETQYF
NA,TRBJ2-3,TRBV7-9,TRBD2,TGTGCCAGCAGCTTATCTGCGGCGGGGGGCACAGATACGCAGTATTTT,CASSLSAAGGTDTQYF
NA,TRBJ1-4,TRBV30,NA,TGTGCCTGGAGGCAGGGGTATGGTAATGAAAAACTGTTTTTT,CAWRQGYGNEKLFF
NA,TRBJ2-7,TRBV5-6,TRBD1,TGTGCCAGCAGCTTCGGCCGTGGACAGGAGACTTACGAGCAGTACTTC,CASSFGRGQETYEQYF
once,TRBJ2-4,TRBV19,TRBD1,TGTGCCAGTAGTATAGGGACAGGGAAAAACATTCAGTACTTC,CASSIGTGKNIQYF
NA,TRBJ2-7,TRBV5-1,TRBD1,TGCGCCAGCAGCCTTGGGACAGGGGCAACTCAAGAGCAGTACTTC,CASSLGTGATQEQYF
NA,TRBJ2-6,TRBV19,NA,TGTGCCAGTAGTATAGGGGGAGCTGGGGCCAACGTCCTGACTTTC,CASSIGGAGANVLTF
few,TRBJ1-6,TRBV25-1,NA,TGTGCCAGCAGGTGGGGGGATTCACCCCTCCACTTT,CASRWGDSPLHF
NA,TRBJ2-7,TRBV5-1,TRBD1,TGCGCCAGCAGCAGCGACAGGGGGAATTACGAGCAGTACTTC,CASSSDRGNYEQYF